Following are 15 T cell receptor beta chains from one sample sequenced in a study of blood T cells in healthy people across ages. A second PCR, run for about 6 to 11 cycles, used a sample-barcoded 5' primer plus a J-beta primer mix. MiXCR, applied by TCRdb to the 5' RACE reads, yields one record per CDR3 protein. Of around 620,000 distinct CDR3 sequences in the sample, about 25% were seen once. The sample consisted of blood. The receptors here all came from a woman aged 70 to 79 in good health.

This clonotype showed up just a few times. The chain joins TRBV4-2 to TRBJ2-3; the D is unclear. The germline V and J ends were trimmed by 3 bases and 3 bases, with 13 bases remaining between them. Germline lookup yields CDR1 LGHNA and CDR2 YNFKEQ. The CDR3 length is 15 residues. CDR3 sequence: CASSHPTGVTDTQYF. CDR3 nucleotides: TGTGCCAGCAGCCATCCGACCGGCGTGACAGATACGCAGTATTTT.

V is TRBV5-1 and J is TRBJ1-1; no definite D call. Trimming pared 0 bases from V and 1 base from J, leaving 7 bases between. The CDR3 has 14 amino acids. In germline, CDR1 is SGHRS, CDR2 YFSETQ. The CDR3 DNA reads TGCGCCAGCAGCTTGGACTCCCAGAACACTGAAGCTTTCTTT. This encodes CASSLDSQNTEAFF.

The chain uses TRBV4-3 and TRBJ1-2; D is unresolved. The length of the CDR3 is 15 residues. Germline V gene sequence: CDR1 LGHNA, CDR2 YSLEER. The V gene lost 7 bases and the J gene lost 1 base, with 16 bases spanning the gap. As DNA, the CDR3 is TGCGCCAGCACCCCTGGGTTCAGCTTTAACTATGGCTACACCTTC. Its protein is CASTPGFSFNYGYTF.

The rearrangement uses TRBV7-9 and TRBJ2-3; 7 bases fit TRBD1. Germline trimming cut 5 bases from V and 4 bases from J; bases unmatched to any gene: 9. The CDR3 is made up of 15 amino acids. Germline CDR1 and CDR2: SEHNR and FQNEAQ (reference sequence). The CDR3 spells CASSAPDRDPDTQYF. DNA of the CDR3: TGTGCCAGCAGCGCGCCCGACAGGGATCCAGATACGCAGTATTTT. The whole variable domain, remainder taken from reference TRBV7-9 and TRBJ2-3, is DTGVSQNPRHKITKRGQNVTFRCDPISEHNRLYWYRQTLGQGPEFLTYFQNEAQLEKSRLLSDRFSAERPKGSFSTLEIQRTEQGDSAMYLCASSAPDRDPDTQYFGPGTRLTVL.

Concerning this clonotype: An end of the junction differs from the germline gene, which may be a read error. The CDR3 here is CGARRSRGGPETQYF. For the CDR3, the DNA is TGCGGTGCTAGACGGTCGCGGGGGGGCCCAGAGACCCAGTACTTC. This chain joins TRBV20-1 and TRBJ2-5; TRBD2 matches at 9 bases. Germline-derived CDR1 and CDR2 are DFQATT and SNEGSKA (reference sequence). The CDR3 spans 15 residues.

The CDR3 sequence is CSATTGDEQYF. The CDR3 DNA is TGCAGTGCCACGACAGGGGACGAGCAGTACTTC. The rearrangement uses TRBV20-1 and TRBJ2-1, with 8 bases lining up with TRBD1. The J call is in doubt because the DNA end fits TRBJ2-7 better. The CDR3 totals 11 residues. Per the germline V gene, CDR1 is DFQATT and CDR2 is SNEGSKA (reference sequence).

This clonotype was observed a single time. The chain joins TRBV7-2 to TRBJ2-5, with 8 positions matching TRBD1. J lost 5 bases, V lost 5 bases, and 10 bases had no gene match. Germline CDR1 is SGHTA and CDR2 is FQGNSA. This CDR3 has 15 amino acids. CDR3 amino acids: CASSMHQGADETQYF. The CDR3 nucleotides are TGTGCCAGCAGCATGCATCAGGGGGCGGACGAGACCCAGTACTTC.

The chain joins TRBV7-8 to TRBJ1-2, with a possible D match to TRBD1 (6 bases). Trimming took 1 base from V and 5 from J, leaving 14 bases between them. The CDR3 totals 15 residues. The V gene's germline CDR1 is SGHVS and CDR2 FQNEAQ. The CDR3 reads CASSLVPGDSYGYTF. CDR3 DNA sequence: TGTGCCAGCAGCTTAGTCCCAGGGGATTCTTATGGCTACACCTTC.

The chain recombines TRBV24-1 with TRBJ2-5; D is possibly TRBD2 (6 bases). This CDR3 spans 16 amino acids. The V end lost 1 base, the J end lost 2 bases, and 13 bases lay between the germline ends. The V gene's germline CDR1 is KGHDR and CDR2 SFDVKD. The CDR3 DNA sequence: TGTGCCACCAGTGATTTAAGGAGGGGACCGCAAGAGACCCAGTACTTC. Residues: CATSDLRRGPQETQYF.

On this clonotype: This likely comes from a read error, as the CDR3 has no conserved phenylalanine or tryptophan at its end. The genes are TRBV29-1 and TRBJ2-3; either TRBD1 or TRBD2 may fit D (5 bases each). With 3 bases removed from V and 2 bases from J, the gap between germline ends came to 12 bases. Germline lookup yields CDR1 SQVTM and CDR2 ANQGSEA. The CDR3 consists of 14 residues. This CDR3 reads CSVEGRAHTDTQYL. CDR3 bases: TGCAGCGTTGAGGGGCGGGCGCACACAGATACGCAGTATCTT.

Only a few counts were recorded for this clonotype. The chain combines TRBV28 with TRBJ2-5; weak D call: TRBD1 (6 bases). The CDR3 covers 14 residues. Trimming took 5 bases from V and 7 from J, leaving 17 bases between them. Germline CDR1 is MDHEN and CDR2 is SYDVKM. CDR3 sequence: CASSLEQGAGTQYF. CDR3 nucleotide sequence: TGTGCCAGCAGTCTCGAACAGGGCGCGGGGACCCAGTACTTC.

This clonotype was seen more than once but under ten times. The chain is built from TRBV7-3 and TRBJ2-5; maybe TRBD2 (6 bases). V was shortened by 7 bases and J by 1 base, with 16 bases between the two germline ends. CDR1 and CDR2 (germline): SGHTA, FQGTGA. The CDR3 has 15 amino acids. The CDR3 DNA reads TGTGCCAGCACAGCCGGAGGGCCACTCCAAGAGACCCAGTACTTC. This codes for CASTAGGPLQETQYF.

This clonotype appeared a few times. The chain is built from TRBV7-9 and TRBJ1-1, with a tentative D call TRBD1 (5 bases). The CDR3 is 13 residues long. Germline assignment: CDR1 SEHNR and CDR2 FQNEAQ (reference sequence). Between the trimmed V and J ends, which lost 5 bases and 6 bases, there was a span of 13 bases. CDR3 amino acids: CASSPQDGAEAFF. The CDR3 DNA sequence: TGTGCCAGCAGCCCACAGGACGGAGCTGAAGCTTTCTTT.

This clonotype has only a few counts. The V gene is TRBV6-2 or TRBV6-3, the J gene TRBJ1-1, with a weak D call TRBD1 (5 bases). Trimming removed 2 bases at V and 1 base at J, with 8 bases between. Germline CDR1 and CDR2: MNHEY and SVGEGT. CDR3 length: 14 amino acids. DNA for the CDR3: TGTGCCAGCAGTTACGTTGGGGGGAACACTGAAGCTTTCTTT. Its protein product is CASSYVGGNTEAFF.

In this sample, this clonotype turned up a few times. The chain is built from TRBV6-5 and TRBJ2-7; 8 bases are shared with TRBD1. Germline V gene sequence: CDR1 MNHEY, CDR2 SVGAGI. Trimming took 2 bases from V and 3 from J; bases not matched to a gene: 9. The CDR3 loop spans 16 amino acids. The CDR3 region has the DNA TGTGCCAGCAGTTACGCAACAGGGGGTTCAAACTACGAGCAGTACTTC. Translating gives CASSYATGGSNYEQYF.